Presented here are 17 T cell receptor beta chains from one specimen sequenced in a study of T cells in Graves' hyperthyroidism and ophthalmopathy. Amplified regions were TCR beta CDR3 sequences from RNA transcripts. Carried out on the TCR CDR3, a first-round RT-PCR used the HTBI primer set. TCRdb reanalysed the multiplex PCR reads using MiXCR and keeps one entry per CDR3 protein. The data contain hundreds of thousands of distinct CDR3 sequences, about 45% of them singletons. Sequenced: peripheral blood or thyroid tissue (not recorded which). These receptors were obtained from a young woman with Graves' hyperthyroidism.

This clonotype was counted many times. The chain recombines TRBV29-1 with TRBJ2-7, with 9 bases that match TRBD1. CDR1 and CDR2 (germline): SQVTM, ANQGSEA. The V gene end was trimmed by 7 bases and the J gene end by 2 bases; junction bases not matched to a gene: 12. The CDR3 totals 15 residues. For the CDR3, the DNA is TGCAGCGCCTGGACCGCCCGGGACAGGGCCTACGAGCAGTACTTC. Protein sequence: CSAWTARDRAYEQYF.

The CDR3 reads CASAARTFSWGANVLTF. The CDR3 DNA reads as TGTGCCAGCGCGGCCCGGACGTTTTCTTGGGGGGCCAACGTCCTGACTTTC. The chain links TRBV11-1 to TRBJ2-6; D is uncertain. This CDR3 has 17 residues. V was cut by 8 bases and J by 4 bases, with 21 bases left in between. CDR1 and CDR2 from the germline V gene are SGHAT and FQDESV (reference sequence).

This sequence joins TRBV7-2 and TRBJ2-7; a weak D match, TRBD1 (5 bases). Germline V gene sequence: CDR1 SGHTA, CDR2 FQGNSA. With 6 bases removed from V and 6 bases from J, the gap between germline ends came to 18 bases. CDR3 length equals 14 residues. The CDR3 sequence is CASRRTFSVSEQYF. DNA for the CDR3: TGTGCCAGCAGAAGGACATTCTCGGTCAGCGAGCAGTACTTC.

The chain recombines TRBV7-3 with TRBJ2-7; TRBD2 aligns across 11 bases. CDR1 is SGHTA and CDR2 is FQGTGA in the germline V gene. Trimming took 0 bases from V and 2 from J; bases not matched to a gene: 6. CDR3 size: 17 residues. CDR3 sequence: CASSLTSGRAYPYEQYF. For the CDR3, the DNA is TGTGCCAGCAGCTTAACTAGCGGGAGGGCCTACCCCTACGAGCAGTACTTC.

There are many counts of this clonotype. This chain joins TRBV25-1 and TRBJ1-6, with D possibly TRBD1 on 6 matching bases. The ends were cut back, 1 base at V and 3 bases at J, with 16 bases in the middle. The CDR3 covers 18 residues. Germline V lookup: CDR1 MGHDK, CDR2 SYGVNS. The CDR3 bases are TGTGCCAGCAGTGAATCGGCAGGGGTCATAATCTATAATTCACCCCTCCACTTT. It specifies CASSESAGVIIYNSPLHF.

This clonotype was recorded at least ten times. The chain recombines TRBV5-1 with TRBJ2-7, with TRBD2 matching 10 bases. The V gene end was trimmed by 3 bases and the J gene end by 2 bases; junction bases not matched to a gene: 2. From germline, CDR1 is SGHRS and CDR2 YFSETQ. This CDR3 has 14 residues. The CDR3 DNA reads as TGCGCCAGCAGCTGGACTAGCGGTCCCTACGAGCAGTACTTC. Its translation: CASSWTSGPYEQYF.

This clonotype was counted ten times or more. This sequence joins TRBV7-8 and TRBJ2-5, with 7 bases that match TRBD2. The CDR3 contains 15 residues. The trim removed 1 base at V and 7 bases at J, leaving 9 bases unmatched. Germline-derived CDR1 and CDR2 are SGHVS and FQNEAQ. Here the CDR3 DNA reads TGTGCCAGCAGCTTAGACGGCGCGGGAGAGGGGACCCAGTACTTC. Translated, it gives CASSLDGAGEGTQYF. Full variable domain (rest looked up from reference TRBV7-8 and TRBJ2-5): GAGVSQSPRYKVAKRGQDVALRCDPISGHVSLFWYQQALGQGPEFLTYFQNEAQLDKSGLPSDRFFAERPEGSVSTLKIQRTQQEDSAVYLCASSLDGAGEGTQYFGPGTRLLVL.

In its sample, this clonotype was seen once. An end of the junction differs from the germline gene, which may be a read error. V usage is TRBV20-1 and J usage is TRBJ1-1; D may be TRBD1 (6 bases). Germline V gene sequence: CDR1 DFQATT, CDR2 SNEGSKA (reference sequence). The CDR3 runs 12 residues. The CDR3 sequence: CSAYRDRTGAFF. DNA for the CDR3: TGCAGCGCATACAGGGATAGGACTGGAGCTTTCTTT.

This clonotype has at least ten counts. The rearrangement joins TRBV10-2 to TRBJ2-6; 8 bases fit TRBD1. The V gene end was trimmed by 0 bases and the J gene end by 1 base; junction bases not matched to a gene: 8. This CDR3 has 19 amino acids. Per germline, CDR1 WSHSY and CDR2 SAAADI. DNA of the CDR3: TGCGCCAGCAGTGAGTCCATGGACAGGGTCTTATCTGGGGCCAACGTCCTGACTTTC. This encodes CASSESMDRVLSGANVLTF.

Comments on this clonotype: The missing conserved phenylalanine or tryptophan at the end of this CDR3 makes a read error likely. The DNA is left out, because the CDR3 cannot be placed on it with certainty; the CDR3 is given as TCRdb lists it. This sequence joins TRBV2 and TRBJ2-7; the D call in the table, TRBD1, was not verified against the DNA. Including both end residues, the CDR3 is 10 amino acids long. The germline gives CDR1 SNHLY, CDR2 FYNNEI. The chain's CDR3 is CASIGTGVSL.

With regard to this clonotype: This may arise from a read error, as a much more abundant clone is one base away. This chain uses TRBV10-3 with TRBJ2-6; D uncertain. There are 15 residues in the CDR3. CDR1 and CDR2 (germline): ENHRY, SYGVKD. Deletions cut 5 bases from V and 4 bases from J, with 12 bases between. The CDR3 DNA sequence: TGTGCCATCAGTAGTACAGCTCCCGGGGCCAACGTCCTGACTTTC. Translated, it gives CAISSTAPGANVLTF.

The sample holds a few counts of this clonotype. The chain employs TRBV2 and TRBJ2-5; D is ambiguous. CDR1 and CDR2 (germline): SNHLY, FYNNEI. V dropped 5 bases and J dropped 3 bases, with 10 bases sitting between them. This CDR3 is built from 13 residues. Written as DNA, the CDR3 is TGTGCCAGCAGTAGAGACCTAGAAGAGACCCAGTACTTC. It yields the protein CASSRDLEETQYF.

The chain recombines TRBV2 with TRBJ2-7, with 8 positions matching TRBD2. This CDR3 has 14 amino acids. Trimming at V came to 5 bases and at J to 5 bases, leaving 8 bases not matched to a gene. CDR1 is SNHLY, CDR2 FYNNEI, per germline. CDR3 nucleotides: TGTGCCAGCAGTTTAGAAAGCGGGAGCCACGAGCAGTACTTC. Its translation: CASSLESGSHEQYF.

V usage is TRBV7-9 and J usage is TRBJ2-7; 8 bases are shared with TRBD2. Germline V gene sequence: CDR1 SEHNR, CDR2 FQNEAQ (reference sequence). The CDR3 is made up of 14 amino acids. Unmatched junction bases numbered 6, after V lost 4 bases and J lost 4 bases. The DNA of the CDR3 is TGTGCCAGCAGCTCTGCCGGGAGGGCTTACGAGCAGTACTTC. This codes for CASSSAGRAYEQYF.

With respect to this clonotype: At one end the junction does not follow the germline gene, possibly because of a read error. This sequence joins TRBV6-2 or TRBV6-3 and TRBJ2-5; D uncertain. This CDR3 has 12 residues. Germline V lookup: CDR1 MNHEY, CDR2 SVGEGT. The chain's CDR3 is CASKDGQEIQYF. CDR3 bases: TGTGCCAGCAAAGACGGTCAAGAGATCCAGTACTTC.

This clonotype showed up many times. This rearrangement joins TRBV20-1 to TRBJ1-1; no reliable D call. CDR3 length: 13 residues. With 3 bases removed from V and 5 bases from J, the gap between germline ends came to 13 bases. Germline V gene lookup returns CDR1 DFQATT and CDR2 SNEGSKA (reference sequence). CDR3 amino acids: CSASGGGGTEAFF. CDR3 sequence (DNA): TGCAGTGCTAGCGGTGGAGGAGGAACTGAAGCTTTCTTT.

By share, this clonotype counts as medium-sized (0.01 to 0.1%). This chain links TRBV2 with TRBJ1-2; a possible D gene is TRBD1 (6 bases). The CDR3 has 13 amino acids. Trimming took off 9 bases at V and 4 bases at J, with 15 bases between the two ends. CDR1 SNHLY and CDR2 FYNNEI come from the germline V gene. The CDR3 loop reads CASDQGIGYGYTF. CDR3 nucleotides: TGTGCCAGTGATCAGGGGATCGGCTATGGCTACACCTTC.